The clone carrying this T cell receptor beta chain was counted a few times. Its target is unknown. This sample is part of a study of T-cell memory formation after mild COVID-19. Findings and caveats of the study: Clones shrinking from day 15 to 85 showed even CD4/CD8 mixes; later expanders tilted CD4+. Among contracting clones, CD4+ were mainly CM/EM and CD8+ enriched in EMRA.

V lost 0 bases and J lost 2, with 8 bases in between. The germline gives CDR1 SGDLS, CDR2 YYNGEE. The CDR3 runs to 14 residues. One entry per CDR3 protein results from TCRdb running MiXCR on the 5' RACE reads. The sample records about 140,000 distinct CDR3 sequences, about 14% being singletons. Sequences were obtained from PBMCs or a T cell subset sorted from them (not recorded which). This chain links TRBV9 with TRBJ1-2; the D is unclear. The receptor's source is an adult woman who had mild COVID-19 (a few samples of this study predate the infection). Cell type and time point are not known. This CDR3 reads CASSVEAVNYGYTF. The CDR3 DNA reads TGTGCCAGCAGCGTAGAGGCAGTCAACTATGGCTACACCTTC.